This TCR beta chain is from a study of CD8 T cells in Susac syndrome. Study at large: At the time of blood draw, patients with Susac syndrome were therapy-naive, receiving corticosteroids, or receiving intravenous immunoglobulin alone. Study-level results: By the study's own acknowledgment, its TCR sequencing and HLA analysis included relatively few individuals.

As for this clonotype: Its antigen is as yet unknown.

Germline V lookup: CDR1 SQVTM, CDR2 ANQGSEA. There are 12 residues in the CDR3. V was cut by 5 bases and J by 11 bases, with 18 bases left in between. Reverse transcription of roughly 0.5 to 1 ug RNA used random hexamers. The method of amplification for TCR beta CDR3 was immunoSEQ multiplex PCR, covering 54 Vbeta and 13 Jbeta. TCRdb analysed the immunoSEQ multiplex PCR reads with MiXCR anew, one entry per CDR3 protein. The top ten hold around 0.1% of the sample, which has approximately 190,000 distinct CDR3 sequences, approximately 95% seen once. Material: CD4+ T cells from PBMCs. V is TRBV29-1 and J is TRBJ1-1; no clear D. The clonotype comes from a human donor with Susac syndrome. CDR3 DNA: TGCAGCGTTCTTGGGCCGGTGGTGGGTGCTTTCTTT. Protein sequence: CSVLGPVVGAFF.